A single sample gave rise to the 8 T cell receptor beta chains below, sequenced in a study of PD-1 blockade in classical Hodgkin lymphoma. The assay was immunoSEQ multiplex PCR, and TCRdb's table has in-frame clones only and misses some. The sample has about 12,000 clones, around 80% seen once. Each patient relapsed following autologous stem cell transplantation, and prior brentuximab vedotin exposure differed. Thawed PBMCs underwent magnetic negative selection to yield purified CD4+ T cells. This material consisted of CD4+ T cells from blood, taken at baseline. The receptors stem from a human donor with classical Hodgkin lymphoma.

This CDR3 is CASTRRVAGGGSTEAFF. The DNA for the CDR3 is TGTGCCAGCACCCGACGGGTGGCAGGGGGCGGGAGCACTGAAGCTTTCTTT. V is TRBV27 and J is TRBJ1-1, with 8 bases lining up with TRBD1. Trimming took 7 bases from V and 4 from J; bases not matched to a gene: 17. This CDR3 is built from 17 residues. Germline CDR1 is MNHEY and CDR2 is SMNVEV (reference sequence).

CDR3 in DNA: TGTGCCAGCAGCCCCCTGGCAGTCAAGATGTCTGAAGCTTTCTTT. Its translation: CASSPLAVKMSEAFF. This rearrangement joins TRBV4-2 to TRBJ1-1; D unresolved. The V gene lost 4 bases and the J gene lost 6 bases, with 18 bases spanning the gap. The CDR3 has 15 residues. CDR1 is LGHNA and CDR2 is YNFKEQ in the germline V gene.

The V and J genes are TRBV21-1 and TRBJ2-5; the table's TRBD2 call for D was not verified on the DNA. TRBV21-1 is a known pseudogene. This CDR3 has 15 residues. The CDR3 DNA reads as TGTGCCAGCAACTTACCCAGCGGGGGGAGGAAGACCCAGTACTTC. Protein product: CASNLPSGGRKTQYF.

The J gene is TRBJ2-7, the V gene TRBV4-3; D is undetermined. With 3 bases removed from V and 3 bases from J, the gap between germline ends came to 9 bases. Germline lookup yields CDR1 LGHNA and CDR2 YSLEER. The CDR3 has 13 amino acids. The CDR3 loop is CASSHRDGYEQYF. In nucleotides, the CDR3 is TGCGCCAGCAGCCACCGCGATGGCTACGAGCAGTACTTC.

The chain recombines TRBV11-2 with TRBJ1-6; D remains ambiguous. Germline V CDR1 and CDR2: SGHAT, FQNNGV. V lost 0 bases to trimming and J lost 8 bases, with 8 bases between them. The CDR3 covers 14 residues. CDR3 region: CASSLESRDSPLHF. The CDR3 DNA follows: TGTGCCAGCAGCTTAGAGAGCCGGGATTCACCCCTCCACTTT.

This clone was recorded only once. The V call is TRBV27, the J call TRBJ2-3, with TRBD2 matching 9 bases. Germline CDR1 reads MNHEY; CDR2 reads SMNVEV (reference sequence). CDR3 length: 15 residues. Germline trimming cut 6 bases from V and 1 base from J; bases unmatched to any gene: 5. DNA of the CDR3: TGTGCCAGCAGCTTAGCGGGGGCCCGCACAGATACGCAGTATTTT. It is translated as CASSLAGARTDTQYF.

This clone was observed a few times. CDR3 sequence: CASSDSSYGYTF. The CDR3 DNA sequence: TGTGCCAGCAGTGATTCCAGCTATGGCTACACCTTC. The chain combines TRBV2 with TRBJ1-2; D unresolved. CDR3 length: 12 amino acids. With 3 bases removed from V and 4 bases from J, the gap between germline ends came to 6 bases. Germline V gene sequence: CDR1 SNHLY, CDR2 FYNNEI.

This chain connects TRBV28 to TRBJ2-5; D is perhaps TRBD1 or TRBD2 (6 bases each). The tail of the sequence fits TRBJ2-7 better, so the J call may be wrong. Germline assignment: CDR1 MDHEN and CDR2 SYDVKM. This CDR3 has 15 residues. The CDR3 sequence is CASSSLGGGFDEQYF. CDR3 DNA sequence: TGTGCCAGCAGTTCCCTAGGGGGAGGATTCGACGAGCAGTACTTC.